One sample yielded the 30 T cell receptor beta chains listed below, sequenced in a study of CD8+ T cells in alopecia areata. Sequencing used cDNA as its template, made by extracting RNA and reverse transcribing it. Method: immunoSEQ multiplex PCR; TCRdb's copy keeps in-frame clones and lacks some. The repertoire holds 150,000 to 200,000 clones, with 67% as singletons. The sample consisted of CD8+ T cells sorted from blood, taken at week 0. The source of these receptors is a human donor with alopecia areata.

The rearrangement joins TRBV25-1 to TRBJ2-1; D is possibly TRBD2 (5 bases). V shed 3 bases and J shed 3 bases, with 6 bases lying between them. This CDR3 contains 13 residues. CDR1 and CDR2 (germline): MGHDK, SYGVNS. The CDR3 nucleotides read TGTGCCAGCAGTGATGAGGGCTACAATGAGCAGTTCTTC. It translates to CASSDEGYNEQFF.

The V gene is TRBV7-9, the J gene TRBJ2-7; TRBD1 matches 8 bases. V dropped 5 bases and J dropped 3; count of bases not matched to a gene: 9. The CDR3 length is 15 residues. Germline CDR1 is SEHNR and CDR2 is FQNEAQ (reference sequence). CDR3 loop: CASSPMGQAYYEQYF. The CDR3 coding sequence is TGTGCCAGCAGCCCCATGGGACAGGCGTACTACGAGCAGTACTTC.

The V gene is TRBV30, the J gene TRBJ1-5; 7 nucleotides align to TRBD1. V was clipped by 5 bases and J by 4 bases; unmatched bases: 5. The CDR3 contains 13 residues. Germline V lookup: CDR1 GTSNPN, CDR2 SVGIG (reference sequence). The CDR3 region is CAWGEQGNQPQHF. Written as DNA, the CDR3 is TGTGCCTGGGGGGAACAGGGGAATCAGCCCCAGCATTTT. Complete variable domain (other parts from reference TRBV30 and TRBJ1-5): SQTIHQWPATLVQPVGSPLSLECTVEGTSNPNLYWYRQAAGRGLQLLFYSVGIGQISSEVPQNLSASRPQDRQFILSSKKLLLSDSGFYLCAWGEQGNQPQHFGDGTRLSIL.

The chain recombines TRBV2 with TRBJ2-1, with 7 bases aligning to TRBD2. J lost 5 bases, V lost 2 bases, and 9 bases had no gene match. The CDR3 has 16 amino acids. Germline V gives CDR1 SNHLY, CDR2 FYNNEI. CDR3 nucleotide sequence: TGTGCCAGCAGTGAATCTACCGGGACTACCAACAATGAGCAGTTCTTC. This codes for CASSESTGTTNNEQFF.

The chain links TRBV7-3 to TRBJ2-5; D unclear. V lost 0 bases and J lost 1, with 3 bases in between. Germline values: CDR1 SGHTA, CDR2 FQGTGA. The CDR3 consists of 13 residues. Here the CDR3 DNA reads TGTGCCAGCAGCTTAACGCTCCAAGAGACCCAGTACTTC. Translated, it gives CASSLTLQETQYF.

The rearrangement uses TRBV7-2 and TRBJ1-5; D possibly corresponds to TRBD1 (6 bases). This CDR3 spans 17 amino acids. The V gene's germline CDR1 is SGHTA and CDR2 FQGNSA. V was trimmed by 0 bases and J by 1 base, leaving 13 bases between them. CDR3 DNA sequence: TGTGCCAGCAGCTTAGCCTACAGGGCATCAAGCAATCAGCCCCAGCATTTT. Residues: CASSLAYRASSNQPQHF.

The J gene is TRBJ2-1, the V gene TRBV11-2, with 11 positions matching TRBD2. Germline CDR1 is SGHAT and CDR2 is FQNNGV. The CDR3 spans 16 residues. The V gene end was trimmed by 3 bases and the J gene end by 2 bases; junction bases not matched to a gene: 3. This CDR3 is CASSLRLAGTYNEQFF. CDR3 DNA sequence: TGTGCCAGCAGCTTGCGACTAGCGGGGACCTACAATGAGCAGTTCTTC.

The genes are TRBV13 and TRBJ2-5, with D hard to call. Trimming left V 4 bases short and J 2 bases short, with 11 bases between. This CDR3 region has 14 residues. Germline CDR1 PRHDT, CDR2 FYEKMQ (reference sequence). The CDR3 loop is CASSSAELQETQYF. CDR3 nucleotide sequence: TGTGCCAGCAGCTCCGCGGAACTACAAGAGACCCAGTACTTC.

V is TRBV13 and J is TRBJ2-4; D tentatively fits TRBD1 or TRBD2 (5 bases each). Germline CDR1 PRHDT, CDR2 FYEKMQ (reference sequence). V was clipped by 3 bases and J by 0 bases, with 6 bases between them. The CDR3 covers 14 residues. CDR3 in amino acids: CASSFGTAKNIQYF. Here the CDR3 DNA reads TGTGCCAGCAGCTTCGGGACAGCCAAAAACATTCAGTACTTC.

The rearrangement uses TRBV4-2 and TRBJ2-7; 11 positions match TRBD1. The CDR3 is 17 residues long. CDR1 LGHNA and CDR2 YNFKEQ come from the germline V gene. Trimming took 4 bases from V and 3 from J; bases not matched to a gene: 11. In DNA form, the CDR3 reads TGTGCCAGCAGCCCCTCGCTAGGGACAGGGGGGGGCTACGAGCAGTACTTC. Its protein product is CASSPSLGTGGGYEQYF.

This clone was observed a single time. This chain connects TRBV19 to TRBJ1-5, with 8 bases lining up with TRBD1. CDR3 length: 13 residues. The junction had 7 bases not matched to a gene; V was cut back by 9 bases and J by 6 bases. Germline CDR1 reads LNHDA; CDR2 reads SQIVND (reference sequence). This CDR3 reads CASEQGGGQPQHF. The DNA for the CDR3 is TGTGCCAGCGAACAGGGGGGAGGTCAGCCCCAGCATTTT.

This chain links TRBV4-1 with TRBJ2-5, with a possible D match to TRBD2 (6 bases). Trimming removed 4 bases at V and 3 bases at J, with 9 bases between. The V gene's germline CDR1 is MGHRA and CDR2 YSYEKL. This CDR3 contains 13 residues. The CDR3 DNA reads as TGCGCCAGCAGCCCCCGACTAGAAGAGACCCAGTACTTC. This encodes CASSPRLEETQYF.

Only a few counts were recorded for this clone. The chain uses TRBV27 and TRBJ1-5; weak D call: TRBD1 (6 bases). Trimming left V 3 bases short and J 4 bases short, with 10 bases between. Germline CDR1 is MNHEY and CDR2 is SMNVEV (reference sequence). The CDR3 covers 14 residues. The CDR3 region has the DNA TGTGCCAGCAGTTTGGGGGCCACTAATCAGCCCCAGCATTTT. Protein product: CASSLGATNQPQHF.

The chain couples TRBV29-1 to TRBJ2-1, with a tentative D call TRBD2 (6 bases). The CDR3 has 12 amino acids. Germline CDR1 and CDR2: SQVTM and ANQGSEA. Trimming removed 3 bases from V and 8 bases from J, with 11 bases in between. This chain's CDR3 is CSVDRASDEQFF. CDR3 in DNA: TGCAGCGTTGATAGGGCTAGCGATGAGCAGTTCTTC.

The chain couples TRBV19 to TRBJ2-2; 8 bases map to TRBD2. V lost 6 bases and J lost 1; bases outside the gene matches: 4. The CDR3 has 15 amino acids. CDR1 LNHDA and CDR2 SQIVND come from the germline V gene (reference sequence). CDR3 loop: CASRWGLGNTGELFF. As DNA, the CDR3 is TGTGCCAGTAGATGGGGACTAGGGAACACCGGGGAGCTGTTTTTT.

V and J are TRBV6-6 and TRBJ2-1; TRBD2 is a possible D gene (6 bases). Germline V gene sequence: CDR1 MNHNY, CDR2 SVGAGI (reference sequence). The CDR3 has 14 amino acids. Trimming cost V 5 bases and J 3 bases, with 11 bases left between them. CDR3 bases: TGTGCCAGCAGTATCTCGGGGGACTACAATGAGCAGTTCTTC. It encodes CASSISGDYNEQFF.

The V and J genes are TRBV5-1 and TRBJ1-2; a possible D gene is TRBD1 (6 bases). Between the trimmed V and J ends, which lost 3 bases and 3 bases, there was a span of 18 bases. The germline V gene encodes CDR1 SGHRS and CDR2 YFSETQ. The length of the CDR3 is 16 residues. The CDR3 reads CASSSRKPGADYGYTF. The CDR3 DNA follows: TGCGCCAGCAGCTCACGAAAACCGGGGGCCGACTATGGCTACACCTTC.

CDR3 amino acids: CASSFSETQYF. The DNA for the CDR3 is TGTGCCAGCAGCTTCTCAGAGACCCAGTACTTC. The V call is TRBV11-2, the J call TRBJ2-5; D unclear. Trimming left V 3 bases short and J 4 bases short, with 3 bases between. This CDR3 region has 11 residues. Germline V lookup: CDR1 SGHAT, CDR2 FQNNGV.

The rearrangement uses TRBV18 and TRBJ2-7, with D hard to call. The germline V and J ends were trimmed by 1 base and 4 bases, with 5 bases remaining between them. The CDR3 sequence is 12 residues long. CDR1 is KGHSH, CDR2 LQKENI, per germline. CDR3 in amino acids: CASSPRRYEQYF. The CDR3 nucleotides are TGTGCCAGCTCACCACGTCGATACGAGCAGTACTTC. The whole variable domain, remainder taken from reference TRBV18 and TRBJ2-7, is NAGVMQNPRHLVRRRGQEARLRCSPMKGHSHVYWYRQLPEEGLKFMVYLQKENIIDESGMPKERFSAEFPKEGPSILRIQQVVRGDSAAYFCASSPRRYEQYFGPGTRLTVT.

J is TRBJ2-1 and V is TRBV7-9, with D unresolved. The CDR3 is 13 amino acids. Trimming took off 1 base at V and 4 bases at J, with 5 bases between the two ends. Germline V lookup: CDR1 SEHNR, CDR2 FQNEAQ (reference sequence). CDR3 region: CASSLGQYNEQFF. For the CDR3, the DNA is TGTGCCAGCAGCTTAGGCCAGTACAATGAGCAGTTCTTC.

This clone has more than one count but fewer than ten. The chain carries TRBV2 and TRBJ2-4, with 13 bases fitting TRBD2. The CDR3 totals 16 residues. In germline, CDR1 is SNHLY, CDR2 FYNNEI. V was pared by 1 base and J by 5 bases, with 2 bases of the junction left unmatched. The CDR3 spells CASSEGGTSGENIQYF. The CDR3 DNA reads as TGTGCCAGCAGTGAAGGCGGGACTAGCGGGGAAAACATTCAGTACTTC.

J is TRBJ1-5 and V is TRBV29-1, with TRBD1 as a possible D gene (5 bases). Per the germline V gene, CDR1 is SQVTM and CDR2 is ANQGSEA. V was pared by 5 bases and J by 1 base, with 12 bases between. The CDR3 runs to 14 residues. The CDR3 reads CSVRAGDSNQPQHF. The CDR3 coding sequence is TGCAGCGTTAGAGCGGGGGACAGCAATCAGCCCCAGCATTTT.

The chain joins TRBV5-6 to TRBJ2-2, with D unclear. The germline V gene has CDR1 SGHDT and CDR2 YYEEEE. CDR3 length equals 13 residues. V shed 5 bases and J shed 6 bases, with 11 bases lying between them. In DNA form, the CDR3 reads TGTGCCAGCAGGGAAGGTTGGCCCGGGGAGCTGTTTTTT. Translated, it gives CASREGWPGELFF.

The chain is built from TRBV29-1 and TRBJ2-2; 9 nucleotides agree with TRBD1. V was clipped by 5 bases and J by 5 bases; unmatched bases: 6. The CDR3 is 14 residues long. Per germline, CDR1 SQVTM and CDR2 ANQGSEA. Written as DNA, the CDR3 is TGCAGCGTTTCCGGGACAGGGAGGACCGGGGAGCTGTTTTTT. Translating it yields CSVSGTGRTGELFF.

This chain links TRBV27 with TRBJ2-5; D not resolved. V was cut by 7 bases and J by 5 bases, with 17 bases left in between. Germline lookup yields CDR1 MNHEY and CDR2 SMNVEV (reference sequence). CDR3 size: 14 residues. The CDR3 spells CASMITPRGETQYF. Written as DNA, the CDR3 is TGTGCCAGCATGATTACCCCGCGAGGCGAGACCCAGTACTTC.

The rearrangement joins TRBV7-9 to TRBJ2-3; TRBD2 matches 7 bases. The V gene's germline CDR1 is SEHNR and CDR2 FQNEAQ (reference sequence). The CDR3 is 15 amino acids. Unmatched junction bases numbered 11, after V lost 11 bases and J lost 0 bases. CDR3 sequence (DNA): TGTGCCCTACTGGGGCTAGCGGATAGCACAGATACGCAGTATTTT. Protein product: CALLGLADSTDTQYF.

This chain links TRBV15 with TRBJ2-3; TRBD1 matches 7 bases. The CDR3 contains 13 residues. Trimming at V came to 3 bases and at J to 7 bases, leaving 4 bases not matched to a gene. From germline, CDR1 is LNHNV and CDR2 YYDKDF (reference sequence). The CDR3 loop reads CATSSYRGNTQYF. In DNA, the CDR3 is TGTGCCACCAGCAGTTACAGGGGTAATACGCAGTATTTT.

The chain carries TRBV15 and TRBJ1-5; D might be TRBD1 (6 bases). Between the trimmed V and J ends, which lost 0 bases and 4 bases, there was a span of 13 bases. This CDR3 has 16 residues. CDR1 and CDR2 (germline): LNHNV, YYDKDF (reference sequence). This CDR3 is CATSRDRGQINQPQHF. The CDR3 region has the DNA TGTGCCACCAGCAGAGATAGAGGACAGATAAATCAGCCCCAGCATTTT.

The chain recombines TRBV11-1 with TRBJ2-7, with D possibly being TRBD1 (5 bases). V dropped 1 base and J dropped 4 bases, with 23 bases sitting between them. The CDR3 contains 18 residues. Germline V lookup: CDR1 SGHAT, CDR2 FQDESV (reference sequence). For the CDR3, the DNA is TGTGCCAGCAGCTTAGATCAACCAGGACAAAGACTTCCATACGAGCAGTACTTC. Translation: CASSLDQPGQRLPYEQYF.

This clone was observed a few times. The chain recombines TRBV5-1 with TRBJ2-1, with D perhaps TRBD2 (6 bases). CDR3 size: 12 residues. Trimming left V 3 bases short and J 10 bases short, with 11 bases between. Germline values: CDR1 SGHRS, CDR2 YFSETQ. The CDR3: CASSSGGVEQFF. In nucleotides, the CDR3 is TGCGCCAGCAGCTCTGGAGGGGTGGAGCAGTTCTTC.